The 26 T cell receptor beta chains below come from one sample, sequenced in a study of T cells expressing NK-cell markers. Following a re-call of the 5' RACE reads, TCRdb has one entry per CDR3 protein and lacks DNA. This sample contains 400,000 to 550,000 distinct CDR3 sequences. Sequencing was done on a sample of blood T cells: a sorted CD56 or NKG2C T cell subset, CD4+ or CD8+ T cells, or bulk PBMC T cells (not recorded which). The receptors derive from a woman between 18 and 69 years old in good health.

This chain connects TRBV5-6 to TRBJ1-2; the D call from TCRdb, TRBD1, cannot be confirmed without DNA. The CDR3 has 12 residues. Germline CDR1 reads SGHDT; CDR2 reads YYEEEE. CDR3 loop: CASRRDSHGYTF.

This chain uses TRBV6-5 with TRBJ2-4; the TCRdb D gene call, TRBD1, has no DNA to confirm it. Germline V CDR1 and CDR2: MNHEY, SVGAGI. This CDR3 has 16 residues. The CDR3 sequence: CASSYRQGEAKNIQYF.

V and J are TRBV28 and TRBJ2-7; TCRdb designates TRBD1, a call that cannot be tested without DNA. Per germline, CDR1 MDHEN and CDR2 SYDVKM. The CDR3 length is 12 residues. CDR3 amino acids: CASNPGRWEQYF.

The chain carries TRBV7-8 and TRBJ1-5. Germline V gives CDR1 SGHVS, CDR2 FQNEAQ. The CDR3 is 15 amino acids. This CDR3 is CASSLAAQANTPQHF.

This chain links TRBV10-3 with TRBJ2-3; TCRdb calls TRBD1, which cannot be checked without DNA. Germline CDR1 is ENHRY and CDR2 is SYGVKD. The CDR3 sequence is 14 residues long. The CDR3 region is CAISQQVDTDTQYF.

V and J are TRBV30 and TRBJ1-2; TCRdb reports TRBD1, a call that lacks DNA to check it against. CDR3 size: 14 residues. Germline CDR1 GTSNPN, CDR2 SVGIG (reference sequence). Here the CDR3 reads CAFWTEGATWSYTF.

The chain links TRBV7-2 to TRBJ2-4; TCRdb lists TRBD1, though no DNA is available to test this call. This CDR3 contains 16 residues. Germline-derived CDR1 and CDR2 are SGHTA and FQGNSA. CDR3 loop: CASSRTGGGLENIQYF. The complete variable domain, with remaining parts taken from reference TRBV7-2 and TRBJ2-4, reads GAGVSQSPSNKVTEKGKDVELRCDPISGHTALYWYRQSLGQGLEFLIYFQGNSAPDKSGLPSDRFSAERTGGSVSTLTIQRTQQEDSAVYLCASSRTGGGLENIQYFGAGTRLSVL.

The V and J genes are TRBV29-1 and TRBJ2-1; TCRdb reports TRBD2, a call that lacks DNA to check it against. This CDR3 contains 14 residues. Germline V gene lookup returns CDR1 SQVTM and CDR2 ANQGSEA. CDR3 loop: CSVDSGGPYNEQFF.

V gene TRBV25-1 combines with J gene TRBJ2-7; TCRdb proposes TRBD1, but this gene call is untestable without DNA. From germline, CDR1 is MGHDK and CDR2 SYGVNS. The CDR3 extends over 12 amino acids. The CDR3 spells CAAGTGVYEQYF.

The rearrangement links TRBV12-3 or TRBV12-4 to TRBJ1-1. The CDR3 runs 14 residues. CDR3 protein: CASSLGPRDTEAFF.

CDR3 region: CSASALGGQGGYTF. V usage is TRBV20-1 and J usage is TRBJ1-2. CDR1 is DFQATT, CDR2 SNEGSKA, per germline (reference sequence). The CDR3 consists of 14 residues.

The chain recombines TRBV5-6 with TRBJ2-1; TCRdb selects TRBD2, and the lack of DNA leaves this call unchecked. There are 15 residues in the CDR3. CDR1 SGHDT and CDR2 YYEEEE come from the germline V gene. The CDR3 loop reads CASSLEASGRNEQFF.

This chain connects TRBV20-1 to TRBJ2-1; as DNA is missing, the TRBD1 call by TCRdb cannot be tested. CDR3 length: 14 residues. CDR1 is DFQATT, CDR2 SNEGSKA, per germline (reference sequence). CDR3 residues: CSARGATLNNEQFF.

J is TRBJ1-3 and V is TRBV12-3 or TRBV12-4; TCRdb indicates TRBD1, and absent DNA this call remains unverified. This CDR3 spans 14 amino acids. CDR3 loop: CASTGTDSGNTIYF.

The chain is built from TRBV7-9 and TRBJ2-7; checking the TCRdb D call of TRBD1 is not possible without DNA. This CDR3 region has 15 residues. The germline V gene encodes CDR1 SEHNR and CDR2 FQNEAQ (reference sequence). CDR3 region: CASSIRDASSYEQYF.

The chain carries TRBV15 and TRBJ2-1; without DNA, the TCRdb call of TRBD2 cannot be checked. There are 16 residues in the CDR3. CDR1 and CDR2 from the germline V gene are LNHNV and YYDKDF (reference sequence). CDR3 loop: CATSRGLAGVGNEQFF.

The gene calls are TRBV29-1 and TRBJ2-1; no DNA is available, so the TRBD2 call from TCRdb remains unchecked. Per the germline V gene, CDR1 is SQVTM and CDR2 is ANQGSEA. This CDR3 has 15 residues. CDR3: CSVGAPGLSYNEQFF.

The chain links TRBV12-3 or TRBV12-4 to TRBJ2-1. The CDR3 has 13 residues. CDR3 residues: CASSLRSAREQFF.

CDR3 sequence: CASSVEQGVEEKLFF. The chain uses TRBV9 and TRBJ1-4. CDR3 length: 15 residues. Per germline, CDR1 SGDLS and CDR2 YYNGEE.

The V call is TRBV9, the J call TRBJ2-1; with no DNA, the TCRdb D assignment of TRBD2 cannot be verified. The CDR3 consists of 18 residues. In germline, CDR1 is SGDLS, CDR2 YYNGEE. The CDR3 region is CASSVVGGTSGGANEQFF.

The chain recombines TRBV20-1 with TRBJ2-3; TCRdb outputs TRBD2, but without DNA this stays unchecked. The CDR3 is made up of 15 amino acids. Germline assignment: CDR1 DFQATT and CDR2 SNEGSKA (reference sequence). The CDR3 reads CSALGSGRASDTQYF.

The V and J genes are TRBV6-2 or TRBV6-3 and TRBJ1-1. Per germline, CDR1 MNHEY and CDR2 SVGEGT. The CDR3 totals 13 residues. The CDR3 loop is CASRMEENTEAFF.

This chain uses TRBV20-1 with TRBJ2-7; TCRdb reports TRBD2, a call that lacks DNA to check it against. Germline loops: CDR1 DFQATT, CDR2 SNEGSKA (reference sequence). The CDR3 spans 16 residues. CDR3 residues: CSAKTSGRAGSYEQYF.

V gene TRBV4-3 combines with J gene TRBJ1-3; absent DNA, TCRdb's TRBD1 call cannot be checked. The length of the CDR3 is 14 residues. Germline CDR1 reads LGHNA; CDR2 reads YSLEER. The CDR3 sequence: CASSHGRGGNTIYF.

The rearrangement joins TRBV25-1 to TRBJ2-2; checking the TCRdb D call of TRBD2 is not possible without DNA. Germline lookup yields CDR1 MGHDK and CDR2 SYGVNS. This CDR3 has 20 amino acids. CDR3 amino acids: CASSLLPGLEATTSTGELFF.

The chain uses TRBV7-2 and TRBJ1-1; checking the TCRdb D call of TRBD1 is not possible without DNA. Germline CDR1 and CDR2: SGHTA and FQGNSA. The CDR3 runs 16 residues. This CDR3 is CASSVGQGAYYTEAFF. The full variable domain, rest sourced from reference TRBV7-2 and TRBJ1-1, is GAGVSQSPSNKVTEKGKDVELRCDPISGHTALYWYRQSLGQGLEFLIYFQGNSAPDKSGLPSDRFSAERTGGSVSTLTIQRTQQEDSAVYLCASSVGQGAYYTEAFFGQGTRLTVV.